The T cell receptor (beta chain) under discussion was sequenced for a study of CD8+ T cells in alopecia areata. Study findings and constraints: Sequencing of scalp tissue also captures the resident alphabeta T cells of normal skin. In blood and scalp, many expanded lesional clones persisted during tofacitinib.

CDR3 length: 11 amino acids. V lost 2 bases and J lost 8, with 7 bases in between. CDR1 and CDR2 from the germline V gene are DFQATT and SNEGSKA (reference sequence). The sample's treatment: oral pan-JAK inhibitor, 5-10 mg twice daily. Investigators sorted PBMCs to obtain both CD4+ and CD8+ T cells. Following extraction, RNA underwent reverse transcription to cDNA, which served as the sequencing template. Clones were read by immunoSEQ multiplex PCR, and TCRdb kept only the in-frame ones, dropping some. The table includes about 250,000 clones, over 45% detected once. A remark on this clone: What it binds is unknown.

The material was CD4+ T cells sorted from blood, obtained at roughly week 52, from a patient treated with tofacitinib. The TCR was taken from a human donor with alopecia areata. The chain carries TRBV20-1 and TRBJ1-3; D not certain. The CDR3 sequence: CSARRRDTIYF. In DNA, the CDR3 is TGCAGTGCTAGACGCCGGGACACCATATATTTT.